This T cell receptor beta chain appears in the sequencing data of a study of T cell responses to AZD1222 COVID-19 vaccine. Trimming removed 3 bases from V and 6 bases from J, with 15 bases in between. Germline V gene sequence: CDR1 SGDLS, CDR2 YYNGEE. The CDR3 extends over 14 amino acids. Measured with immunoSEQ multiplex PCR; TCRdb has only the in-frame clones, and not every one. Of 57,000 or so clones listed, roughly four fifths are singletons. The study, taken as a whole, reports: Distributed over spike, vaccine-associated CD4 TCRs predominated at 160-218 and 743-854. Seropositive at baseline were only five or six AZD1222 recipients. White British donors predominated, females outnumbered males, and clonal diversity was possibly underestimated. Breadth and depth of Spike-specific TCRs rose after two AZD1222 doses.

For this clone: Its target is not known.

This receptor was obtained from an adult who received the AZD1222 COVID-19 vaccine. Sample: peripheral blood, taken 28 days after the second AZD1222 dose. The chain links TRBV9 to TRBJ1-1; tentatively, D is TRBD1 (5 bases). CDR3 DNA: TGTGCCAGCAGCGGGGAACTCTGGGGCGCTGAAGCTTTCTTT. Encoded protein: CASSGELWGAEAFF.